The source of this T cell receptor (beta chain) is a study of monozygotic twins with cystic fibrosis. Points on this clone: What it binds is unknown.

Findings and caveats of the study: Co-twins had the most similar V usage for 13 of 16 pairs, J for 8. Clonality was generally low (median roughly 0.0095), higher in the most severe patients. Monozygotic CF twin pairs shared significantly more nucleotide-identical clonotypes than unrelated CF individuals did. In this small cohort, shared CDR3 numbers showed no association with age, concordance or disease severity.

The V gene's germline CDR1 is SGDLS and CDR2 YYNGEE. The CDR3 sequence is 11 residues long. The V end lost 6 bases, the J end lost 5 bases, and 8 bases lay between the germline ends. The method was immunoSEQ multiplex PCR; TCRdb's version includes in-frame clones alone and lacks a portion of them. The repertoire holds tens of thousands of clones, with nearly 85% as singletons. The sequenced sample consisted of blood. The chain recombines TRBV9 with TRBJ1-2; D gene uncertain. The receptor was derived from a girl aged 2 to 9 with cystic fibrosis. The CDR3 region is CASIGRYGYTF. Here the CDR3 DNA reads TGTGCCAGCATAGGGAGATATGGCTACACCTTC.